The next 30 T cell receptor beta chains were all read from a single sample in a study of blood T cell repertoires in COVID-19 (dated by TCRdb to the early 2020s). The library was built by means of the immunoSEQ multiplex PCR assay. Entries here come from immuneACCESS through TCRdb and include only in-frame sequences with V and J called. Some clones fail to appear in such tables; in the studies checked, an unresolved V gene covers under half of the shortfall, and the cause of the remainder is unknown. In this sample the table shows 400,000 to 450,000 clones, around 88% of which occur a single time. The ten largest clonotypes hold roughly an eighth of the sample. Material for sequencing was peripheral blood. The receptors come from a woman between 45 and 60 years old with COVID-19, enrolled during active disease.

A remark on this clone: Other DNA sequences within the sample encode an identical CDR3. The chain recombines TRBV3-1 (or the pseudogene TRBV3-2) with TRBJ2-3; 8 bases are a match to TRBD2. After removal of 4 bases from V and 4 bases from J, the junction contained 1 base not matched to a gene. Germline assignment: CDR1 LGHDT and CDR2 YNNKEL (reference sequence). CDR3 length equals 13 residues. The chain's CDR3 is CASSPGGADTQYF. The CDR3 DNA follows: TGTGCCAGCAGCCCCGGGGGGGCAGATACGCAGTATTTT.

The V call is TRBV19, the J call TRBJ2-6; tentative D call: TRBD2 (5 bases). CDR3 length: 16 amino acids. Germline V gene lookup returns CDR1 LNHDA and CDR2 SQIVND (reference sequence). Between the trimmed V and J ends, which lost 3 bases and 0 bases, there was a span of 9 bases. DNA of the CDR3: TGTGCCAGTAGTATTCGGGGAAGCTCTGGGGCCAACGTCCTGACTTTC. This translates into CASSIRGSSGANVLTF.

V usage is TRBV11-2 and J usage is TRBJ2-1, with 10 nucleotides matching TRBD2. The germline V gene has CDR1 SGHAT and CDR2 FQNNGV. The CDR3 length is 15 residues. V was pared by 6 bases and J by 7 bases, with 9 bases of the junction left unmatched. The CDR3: CASRFSGGSMNEQFF. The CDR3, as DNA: TGTGCCAGCAGATTTAGCGGGGGGTCGATGAATGAGCAGTTCTTC.

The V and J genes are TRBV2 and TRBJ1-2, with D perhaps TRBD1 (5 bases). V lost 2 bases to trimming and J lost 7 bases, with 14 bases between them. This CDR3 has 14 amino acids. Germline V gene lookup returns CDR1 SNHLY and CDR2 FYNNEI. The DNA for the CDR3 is TGTGCCAGCAGTGAACAACCCGCGGGGACTGGCTACACCTTC. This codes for CASSEQPAGTGYTF.

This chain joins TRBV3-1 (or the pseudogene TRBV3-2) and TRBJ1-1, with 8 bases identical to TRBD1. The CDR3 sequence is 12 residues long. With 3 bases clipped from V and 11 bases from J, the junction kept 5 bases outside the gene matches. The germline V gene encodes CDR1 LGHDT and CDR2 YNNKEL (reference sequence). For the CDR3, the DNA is TGTGCCAGCAGCCAGAGGACAGGGAATGCTTTCTTT. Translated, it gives CASSQRTGNAFF.

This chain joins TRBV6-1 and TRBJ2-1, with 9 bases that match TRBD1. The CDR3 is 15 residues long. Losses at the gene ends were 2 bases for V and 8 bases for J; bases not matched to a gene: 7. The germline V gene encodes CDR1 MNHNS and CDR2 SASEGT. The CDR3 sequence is CASSEPGTGIDEQFF. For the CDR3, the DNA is TGTGCCAGCAGTGAACCCGGGACAGGGATCGATGAGCAGTTCTTC.

The CDR3 protein is CAATLANYGYTF. The CDR3 DNA sequence: TGTGCCGCAACCTTAGCGAACTATGGCTACACCTTC. V gene TRBV24-1 combines with J gene TRBJ1-2; D gene uncertain. CDR3 length: 12 residues. Germline V lookup: CDR1 KGHDR, CDR2 SFDVKD. The ends were cut back, 12 bases at V and 2 bases at J, with 12 bases in the middle.

CDR3 amino acids: CASSPGTAEAFF. The CDR3, as DNA: TGTGCCAGCTCACCAGGGACAGCTGAAGCTTTCTTT. J is TRBJ1-1 and V is TRBV18, with 7 positions matching TRBD1. J lost 6 bases, V lost 2 bases, and 0 bases had no gene match. The germline CDR1 and CDR2 sequences are KGHSH and LQKENI. The length of the CDR3 is 12 residues.

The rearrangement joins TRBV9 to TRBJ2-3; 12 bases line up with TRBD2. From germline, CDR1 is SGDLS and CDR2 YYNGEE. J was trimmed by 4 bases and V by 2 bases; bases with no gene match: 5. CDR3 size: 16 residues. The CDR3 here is CASSVTSGGRADTQYF. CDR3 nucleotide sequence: TGTGCCAGCAGCGTCACTAGCGGGGGGAGGGCAGATACGCAGTATTTT.

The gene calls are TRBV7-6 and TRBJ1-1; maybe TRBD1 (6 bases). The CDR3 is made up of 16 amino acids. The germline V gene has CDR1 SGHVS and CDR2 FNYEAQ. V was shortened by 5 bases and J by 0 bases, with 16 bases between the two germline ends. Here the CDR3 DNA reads TGTGCCAGCAGCGGGCACAGGGATCTGATGAACACTGAAGCTTTCTTT. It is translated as CASSGHRDLMNTEAFF.

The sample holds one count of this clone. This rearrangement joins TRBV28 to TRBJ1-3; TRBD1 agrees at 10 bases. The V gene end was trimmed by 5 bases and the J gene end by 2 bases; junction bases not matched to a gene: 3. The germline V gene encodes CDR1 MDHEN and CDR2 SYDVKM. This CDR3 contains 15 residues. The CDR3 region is CASSIGTGAGNTIYF. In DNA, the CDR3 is TGTGCCAGCAGTATAGGGACAGGGGCTGGAAACACCATATATTTT.

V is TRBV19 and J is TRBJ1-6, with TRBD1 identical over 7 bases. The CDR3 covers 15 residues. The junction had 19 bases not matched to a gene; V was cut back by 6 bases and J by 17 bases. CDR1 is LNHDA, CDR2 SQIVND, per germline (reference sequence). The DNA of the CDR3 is TGTGCCAGTAGACTTTCCACAGGGGCCAAGTCGGTTTTCCACTTT. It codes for CASRLSTGAKSVFHF.

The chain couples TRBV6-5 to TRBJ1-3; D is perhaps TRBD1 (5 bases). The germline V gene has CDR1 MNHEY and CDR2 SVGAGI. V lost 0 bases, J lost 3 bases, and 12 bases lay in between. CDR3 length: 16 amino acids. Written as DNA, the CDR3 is TGTGCCAGCAGTTACTCGACCGGGGGAAGTGGAAACACCATATATTTT. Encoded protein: CASSYSTGGSGNTIYF.

The CDR3 DNA sequence: TGTGCCAGCAGCCCGGACAGGGCGAATGGCTACACCTTC. Its translation: CASSPDRANGYTF. V usage is TRBV5-6 and J usage is TRBJ1-2; 8 bases are a match to TRBD1. Germline trimming cut 4 bases from V and 6 bases from J; bases unmatched to any gene: 5. The CDR3 spans 13 residues. Germline CDR1 and CDR2: SGHDT and YYEEEE.

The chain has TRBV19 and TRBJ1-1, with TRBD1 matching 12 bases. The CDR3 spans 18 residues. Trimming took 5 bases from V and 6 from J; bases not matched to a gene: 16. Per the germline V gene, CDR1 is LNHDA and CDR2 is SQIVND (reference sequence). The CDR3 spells CASSADTGQGAMVPEAFF. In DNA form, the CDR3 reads TGTGCCAGTAGTGCCGATACGGGACAGGGGGCGATGGTCCCTGAAGCTTTCTTT.

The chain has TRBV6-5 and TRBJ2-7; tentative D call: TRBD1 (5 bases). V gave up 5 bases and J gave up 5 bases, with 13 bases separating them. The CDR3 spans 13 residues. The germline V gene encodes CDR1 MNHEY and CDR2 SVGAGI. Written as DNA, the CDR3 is TGTGCCAGCAGTCAATCCCTCAGGGACGAGCAGTACTTC. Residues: CASSQSLRDEQYF.

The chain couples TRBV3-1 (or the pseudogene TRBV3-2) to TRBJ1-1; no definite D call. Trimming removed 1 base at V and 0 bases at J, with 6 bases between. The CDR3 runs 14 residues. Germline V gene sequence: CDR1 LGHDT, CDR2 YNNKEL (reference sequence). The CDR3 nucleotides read TGTGCCAGCAGCCAAGCATCCATGAACACTGAAGCTTTCTTT. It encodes CASSQASMNTEAFF.

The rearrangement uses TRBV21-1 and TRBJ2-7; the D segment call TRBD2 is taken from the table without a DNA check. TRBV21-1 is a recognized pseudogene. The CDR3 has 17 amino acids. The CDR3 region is CASSINLPGLRPYEQYF. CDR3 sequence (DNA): TGTGCCAGCAGCATCAACCTCCCGGGACTCAGACCCTACGAGCAGTACTTC.

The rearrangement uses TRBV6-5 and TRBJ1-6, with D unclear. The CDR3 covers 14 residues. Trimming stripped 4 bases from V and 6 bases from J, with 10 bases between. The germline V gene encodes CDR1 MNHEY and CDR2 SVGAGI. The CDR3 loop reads CASSFSPRNSPLHF. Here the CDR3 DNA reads TGTGCCAGCAGTTTCAGTCCACGTAATTCACCCCTCCACTTT.

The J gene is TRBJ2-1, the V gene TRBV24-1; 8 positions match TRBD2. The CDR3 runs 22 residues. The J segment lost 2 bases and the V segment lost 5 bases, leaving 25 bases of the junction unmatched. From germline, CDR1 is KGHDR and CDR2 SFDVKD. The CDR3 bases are TGTGCCACCAGTGGGAGAAGACTGGGAGATAGCGGGGCGTTGTGGGCCTACAATGAGCAGTTCTTC. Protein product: CATSGRRLGDSGALWAYNEQFF.

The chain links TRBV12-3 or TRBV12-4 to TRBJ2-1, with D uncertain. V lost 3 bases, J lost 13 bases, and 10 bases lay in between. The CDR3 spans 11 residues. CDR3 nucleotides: TGTGCCAGCAGTTTTGTCGGTTCCCAGTTCTTC. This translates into CASSFVGSQFF.

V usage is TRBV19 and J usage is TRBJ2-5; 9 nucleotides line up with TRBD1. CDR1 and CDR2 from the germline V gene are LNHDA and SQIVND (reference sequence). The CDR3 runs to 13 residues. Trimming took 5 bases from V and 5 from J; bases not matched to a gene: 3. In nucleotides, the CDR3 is TGTGCCAGTAGTGGGACAGGGTTGGAGACCCAGTACTTC. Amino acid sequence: CASSGTGLETQYF.

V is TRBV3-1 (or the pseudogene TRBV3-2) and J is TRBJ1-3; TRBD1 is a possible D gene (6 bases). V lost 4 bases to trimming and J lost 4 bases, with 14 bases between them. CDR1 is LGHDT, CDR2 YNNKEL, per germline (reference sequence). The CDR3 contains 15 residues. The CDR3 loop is CASSPGPGQGNTIYF. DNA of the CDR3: TGTGCCAGCAGCCCGGGGCCGGGACAAGGAAACACCATATATTTT.

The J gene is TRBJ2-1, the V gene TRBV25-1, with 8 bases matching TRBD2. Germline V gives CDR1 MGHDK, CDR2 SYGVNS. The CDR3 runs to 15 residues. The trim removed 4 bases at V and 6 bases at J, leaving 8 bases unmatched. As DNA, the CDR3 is TGTGCCAGCAGTGTAGCGGGGTTGGGGTCCAATGAGCAGTTCTTC. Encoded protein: CASSVAGLGSNEQFF.

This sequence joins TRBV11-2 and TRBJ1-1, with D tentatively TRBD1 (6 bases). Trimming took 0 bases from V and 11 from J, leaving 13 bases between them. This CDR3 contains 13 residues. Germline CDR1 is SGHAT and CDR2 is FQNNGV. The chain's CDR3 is CASSLERAGEAFF. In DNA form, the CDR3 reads TGTGCCAGCAGCTTAGAGAGAGCAGGGGAGGCTTTCTTT.

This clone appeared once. The DNA for the CDR3 is TGTGCCAGCAGCCTAAAGCGGGCCCACTACAATGAGCAGTTCTTC. As protein: CASSLKRAHYNEQFF. This chain links TRBV7-2 with TRBJ2-1, with a tentative D call TRBD2 (6 bases). V lost 5 bases and J lost 3, with 14 bases in between. Per the germline V gene, CDR1 is SGHTA and CDR2 is FQGNSA. The CDR3 is 15 amino acids.

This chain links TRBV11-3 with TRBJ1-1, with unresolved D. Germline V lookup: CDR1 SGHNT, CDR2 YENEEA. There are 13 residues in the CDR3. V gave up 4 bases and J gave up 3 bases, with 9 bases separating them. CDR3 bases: TGTGCCAGCAGCTCCGAAGGAGACACTGAAGCTTTCTTT. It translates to CASSSEGDTEAFF.

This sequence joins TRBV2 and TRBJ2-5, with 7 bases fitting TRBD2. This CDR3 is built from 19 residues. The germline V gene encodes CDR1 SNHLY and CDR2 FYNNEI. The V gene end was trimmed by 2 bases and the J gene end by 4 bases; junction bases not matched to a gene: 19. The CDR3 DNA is TGTGCCAGCAGTGAACCCCTCTTTGGAGTGGGAGGGCTTGGAGAGACCCAGTACTTC. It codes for CASSEPLFGVGGLGETQYF. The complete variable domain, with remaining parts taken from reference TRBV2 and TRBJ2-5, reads EPEVTQTPSHQVTQMGQEVILRCVPISNHLYFYWYRQILGQKVEFLVSFYNNEISEKSEIFDDQFSVERPDGSNFTLKIRSTKLEDSAMYFCASSEPLFGVGGLGETQYFGPGTRLLVL.

The CDR3 sequence: CASRETGGAVNEQFF. The CDR3, as DNA: TGTGCCAGTAGGGAGACAGGGGGAGCGGTGAATGAGCAGTTCTTC. The chain recombines TRBV19 with TRBJ2-1, with 9 bases that match TRBD1. V dropped 6 bases and J dropped 7; count of bases not matched to a gene: 10. The CDR3 is made up of 15 amino acids. Germline V gene sequence: CDR1 LNHDA, CDR2 SQIVND (reference sequence).

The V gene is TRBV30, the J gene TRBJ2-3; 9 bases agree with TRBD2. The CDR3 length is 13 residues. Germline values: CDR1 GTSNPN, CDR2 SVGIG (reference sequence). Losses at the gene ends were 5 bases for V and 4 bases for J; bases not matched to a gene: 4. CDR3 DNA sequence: TGTGCCTGGTCTTTAGCGGGGGCAGATACGCAGTATTTT. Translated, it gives CAWSLAGADTQYF.